Below, 10 T cell receptor beta chains from the same sample are listed, as sequenced in a study of blood T cell repertoires in COVID-19 (dated by TCRdb to about 2020). The receptor library was made with the immunoSEQ multiplex PCR assay. Held by TCRdb, this immuneACCESS table contains in-frame sequences only and omits some clones. Under half of the omission traces to an unresolved V gene where checked; the cause of the rest is unknown. This sample holds about 200,000 clones; 80% to 90% were observed only once. 3.8% of the sample comes from the top ten. The sample was PBMCs or T cells enriched from blood (not recorded which). Receptors were obtained from a woman aged 40 to 50 with acute COVID-19.

This chain uses TRBV5-1 with TRBJ2-5, with a weak D call TRBD1 (5 bases). This CDR3 comprises 14 residues. Trimming took off 4 bases at V and 5 bases at J, with 15 bases between the two ends. CDR1 is SGHRS and CDR2 is YFSETQ in the germline V gene. As DNA, the CDR3 is TGCGCCAGCAGCCCGACAGCTAGTACGGAGACCCAGTACTTC. Encoded protein: CASSPTASTETQYF.

Here the CDR3 reads CASRDFGTGSNQPQHF. The CDR3 DNA is TGTGCCAGCAGGGACTTCGGGACAGGGTCCAATCAGCCCCAGCATTTT. J is TRBJ1-5 and V is TRBV27; TRBD1 matches at 9 bases. The CDR3 length is 16 residues. V dropped 6 bases and J dropped 3; count of bases not matched to a gene: 9. Germline assignment: CDR1 MNHEY and CDR2 SMNVEV (reference sequence).

The chain carries TRBV7-2 and TRBJ2-5; TRBD2 agrees at 7 bases. The germline gives CDR1 SGHTA, CDR2 FQGNSA. The CDR3 consists of 15 residues. V gave up 7 bases and J gave up 1 base; unmatched junction bases: 9. In nucleotides, the CDR3 is TGTGCCAGCACCTGGGGGGGAGGGGCCCAAGAGACCCAGTACTTC. The encoded protein is CASTWGGGAQETQYF.

The chain has TRBV11-2 and TRBJ2-3, with 7 bases matching TRBD2. The germline V gene has CDR1 SGHAT and CDR2 FQNNGV. The CDR3 is 18 amino acids. The V segment lost 2 bases and the J segment 1 base; nucleotides outside the gene matches: 12. The CDR3 reads CASSLIMAGEAGTDTQYF. CDR3 in DNA: TGTGCCAGCAGCTTAATAATGGCGGGGGAGGCCGGCACAGATACGCAGTATTTT. The complete variable domain, with remaining parts taken from reference TRBV11-2 and TRBJ2-3, reads EAGVAQSPRYKIIEKRQSVAFWCNPISGHATLYWYQQILGQGPKLLIQFQNNGVVDDSQLPKDRFSAERLKGVDSTLKIQPAKLEDSAVYLCASSLIMAGEAGTDTQYFGPGTRLTVL.

This chain uses TRBV9 with TRBJ1-3, with D hard to call. The CDR3 loop spans 14 amino acids. Trimming left V 4 bases short and J 2 bases short, with 10 bases between. The germline V gene has CDR1 SGDLS and CDR2 YYNGEE. The CDR3 region is CASSSQTAGNTIYF. DNA of the CDR3: TGTGCCAGCAGCTCTCAAACGGCTGGAAACACCATATATTTT.

The chain is built from TRBV28 and TRBJ2-7, with 11 positions matching TRBD2. CDR1 is MDHEN and CDR2 is SYDVKM in the germline V gene. The CDR3 spans 14 residues. V dropped 2 bases and J dropped 6; count of bases not matched to a gene: 3. Here the CDR3 reads CASSLKLAGVEQYF. The CDR3 bases are TGTGCCAGCAGTTTAAAACTAGCGGGAGTCGAGCAGTACTTC.

The chain combines TRBV19 with TRBJ1-5; a possible D gene is TRBD1 (5 bases). The CDR3 is 13 amino acids. The V end lost 6 bases, the J end lost 1 base, and 7 bases lay between the germline ends. Germline values: CDR1 LNHDA, CDR2 SQIVND (reference sequence). The CDR3 coding sequence is TGTGCCAGTAGCAGACAGAGCAATCAGCCCCAGCATTTT. Translation gives CASSRQSNQPQHF.

This chain links TRBV7-8 with TRBJ2-7, with a possible D match to TRBD1 (6 bases). Germline V gene sequence: CDR1 SGHVS, CDR2 FQNEAQ. This CDR3 is 15 amino acids long. The V end was cut by 3 bases, the J end by 4 bases, with 16 bases between. CDR3 sequence: CASSLVGGRDYEQYF. The CDR3 bases are TGTGCCAGCAGCTTGGTAGGGGGAAGAGATTACGAGCAGTACTTC.

The chain carries TRBV7-9 and TRBJ1-2; 7 positions match TRBD1. CDR3 size: 13 residues. Germline assignment: CDR1 SEHNR and CDR2 FQNEAQ (reference sequence). With 6 bases clipped from V and 5 bases from J, the junction kept 6 bases outside the gene matches. CDR3 loop: CASSPTGTYGYTF. In DNA form, the CDR3 reads TGTGCCAGCAGTCCGACAGGGACTTATGGCTACACCTTC.

The rearrangement uses TRBV5-1 and TRBJ2-3; TRBD2 matches 8 bases. The V segment lost 0 bases and the J segment 4 bases; nucleotides outside the gene matches: 7. The CDR3 is made up of 16 amino acids. The germline CDR1 and CDR2 sequences are SGHRS and YFSETQ. The CDR3 is CASSLDSGGPSDTQYF. The DNA of the CDR3 is TGCGCCAGCAGCTTGGATTCGGGAGGGCCTTCAGATACGCAGTATTTT.